The 23 T cell receptor beta chains given below trace back to one sample, sequenced in a study of blood T cell repertoires in COVID-19. Libraries were prepared by immunoSEQ multiplex PCR; TCRdb keeps only in-frame clonotypes and omits some of them. The repertoire includes approximately 170,000 clones, 84% of them detected once, and 10% to 15% sits in the top ten. Sequencing input: PBMCs or T cells enriched from blood (not recorded which). Receptors originate from a man in his fifties who had recovered from COVID-19.

This chain uses TRBV7-2 with TRBJ2-7, with 8 positions matching TRBD1. With V trimmed by 7 bases and J by 3 bases, 11 bases remained unmatched. The CDR3 has 15 amino acids. The germline V gene encodes CDR1 SGHTA and CDR2 FQGNSA. This CDR3 is CASTGGQGAIYEQYF. DNA for the CDR3: TGTGCCAGCACCGGAGGACAGGGCGCCATCTACGAGCAGTACTTC.

The chain employs TRBV19 and TRBJ1-1; D remains unclear. In germline, CDR1 is LNHDA, CDR2 SQIVND (reference sequence). This CDR3 contains 13 residues. V gave up 2 bases and J gave up 4 bases, with 8 bases separating them. This CDR3 reads CASSIMSGTEAFF. In DNA form, the CDR3 reads TGTGCCAGTAGTATAATGAGTGGCACTGAAGCTTTCTTT.

V is TRBV5-1 and J is TRBJ2-3, with 9 nucleotides matching TRBD2. CDR1 SGHRS and CDR2 YFSETQ come from the germline V gene. J gave up 2 bases and V 1 base, and 11 bases lay outside the gene matches. CDR3 length: 18 residues. The CDR3 is CASSLWASGDTTTDTQYF. The CDR3 coding sequence is TGCGCCAGCAGCTTGTGGGCTAGCGGGGATACAACCACAGATACGCAGTATTTT.

This chain links TRBV28 with TRBJ1-2; 12 nucleotides match TRBD1. The CDR3 length is 15 residues. Germline V lookup: CDR1 MDHEN, CDR2 SYDVKM. Trimming cost V 5 bases and J 3 bases; bases outside gene matches: 4. The CDR3 DNA sequence: TGTGCCAGCAGTGTGGGACAGGGGGCCGACTATGGCTACACCTTC. Protein product: CASSVGQGADYGYTF.

This chain connects TRBV7-2 to TRBJ1-2, with D maybe TRBD1 (6 bases). This CDR3 has 13 residues. Germline values: CDR1 SGHTA, CDR2 FQGNSA. V gave up 2 bases and J gave up 10 bases, with 14 bases separating them. The CDR3 DNA follows: TGTGCCAGCAGCTTAAGTGTCCGGGACACCTACACCTTC. Protein: CASSLSVRDTYTF.

This chain joins TRBV3-1 (or the pseudogene TRBV3-2) and TRBJ1-5, with 8 bases identical to TRBD1. Germline loops: CDR1 LGHDT, CDR2 YNNKEL (reference sequence). J was trimmed by 6 bases and V by 6 bases; bases with no gene match: 7. The CDR3 sequence is 14 residues long. CDR3 amino acids: CASSLGQGGQPQHF. The CDR3 bases are TGTGCCAGCAGTCTCGGACAGGGAGGTCAGCCCCAGCATTTT.

This chain joins TRBV9 and TRBJ2-3; D may be TRBD2 (5 bases). Germline lookup yields CDR1 SGDLS and CDR2 YYNGEE. The CDR3 covers 15 residues. Trimming stripped 4 bases from V and 2 bases from J, with 14 bases between. For the CDR3, the DNA is TGTGCCAGCAGCCACTATGGGGAGACCACAGATACGCAGTATTTT. Residues: CASSHYGETTDTQYF. The full variable domain, completed using reference TRBV9 and TRBJ2-3, is DSGVTQTPKHLITATGQRVTLRCSPRSGDLSVYWYQQSLDQGLQFLIQYYNGEERAKGNILERFSAQQFPDLHSELNLSSLELGDSALYFCASSHYGETTDTQYFGPGTRLTVL.

This sequence joins TRBV30 and TRBJ2-1; D gene ambiguous. Germline assignment: CDR1 GTSNPN and CDR2 SVGIG (reference sequence). Trimming pared 4 bases from V and 0 bases from J, leaving 7 bases between. The CDR3 runs 13 residues. CDR3 sequence reads: CAWTRSSYNEQFF. Written as DNA, the CDR3 is TGTGCCTGGACGAGAAGCTCCTACAATGAGCAGTTCTTC.

The chain joins TRBV3-1 (or the pseudogene TRBV3-2) to TRBJ2-5; a possible D gene is TRBD1 (6 bases). Germline assignment: CDR1 LGHDT and CDR2 YNNKEL (reference sequence). The CDR3 sequence is 15 residues long. The V and J ends lost 4 bases and 2 bases respectively, with 14 bases between them. The CDR3 spells CASSRRRGQQETQYF. CDR3 nucleotide sequence: TGTGCCAGCAGCCGACGCAGGGGCCAACAAGAGACCCAGTACTTC.

The genes are TRBV29-1 and TRBJ1-1; maybe TRBD1 (5 bases). Germline V CDR1 and CDR2: SQVTM, ANQGSEA. Trimming took 7 bases from V and 1 from J, leaving 13 bases between them. The CDR3 has 13 residues. This CDR3 is CSALTGANTEAFF. CDR3 bases: TGCAGCGCCCTAACAGGCGCGAACACTGAAGCTTTCTTT.

This clone was detected only a few times. The chain is built from TRBV2 and TRBJ2-5, with D possibly TRBD1 on 5 matching bases. Between the trimmed V and J ends, which lost 6 bases and 5 bases, there was a span of 13 bases. Per germline, CDR1 SNHLY and CDR2 FYNNEI. The CDR3 covers 13 residues. CDR3 sequence reads: CASRDTEGETQYF. CDR3 nucleotides: TGTGCCAGCAGGGACACCGAAGGGGAGACCCAGTACTTC. Full variable domain (rest looked up from reference TRBV2 and TRBJ2-5): EPEVTQTPSHQVTQMGQEVILRCVPISNHLYFYWYRQILGQKVEFLVSFYNNEISEKSEIFDDQFSVERPDGSNFTLKIRSTKLEDSAMYFCASRDTEGETQYFGPGTRLLVL.

This chain connects TRBV28 to TRBJ1-2, with TRBD1 matching over 10 bases. The length of the CDR3 is 13 residues. CDR1 is MDHEN, CDR2 SYDVKM, per germline. Germline trimming cut 6 bases from V and 5 bases from J; bases unmatched to any gene: 3. CDR3 sequence (DNA): TGTGCCAGCAGGCCGGGACAGGGGTATGGCTACACCTTC. It encodes CASRPGQGYGYTF.

This CDR3 is CASSYRTGDHAFF. DNA of the CDR3: TGTGCCAGCAGCTACCGCACCGGGGATCACGCTTTCTTT. The V and J genes are TRBV7-9 and TRBJ1-1, with D unclear. Trimming shortened V by 4 bases and J by 11 bases, and 17 bases separated the two germline ends. This CDR3 region has 13 residues. Germline lookup yields CDR1 SEHNR and CDR2 FQNEAQ (reference sequence).

CDR3 region: CASSTDRLSYNEQFF. In nucleotides, the CDR3 is TGTGCCAGTAGTACGGACAGACTCTCCTACAATGAGCAGTTCTTC. V is TRBV19 and J is TRBJ2-1, with a tentative D call TRBD1 (6 bases). V was pared by 4 bases and J by 0 bases, with 10 bases between. The V gene's germline CDR1 is LNHDA and CDR2 SQIVND (reference sequence). The CDR3 is 15 amino acids.

V is TRBV7-2 and J is TRBJ1-5; no definite D call. V was clipped by 3 bases and J by 7 bases, with 13 bases between them. In germline, CDR1 is SGHTA, CDR2 FQGNSA. CDR3 size: 14 residues. In DNA, the CDR3 is TGTGCCAGCAGCTTCTTAGAGGGTGTACAGCCCCAGCATTTT. It is translated as CASSFLEGVQPQHF.

This clone has just a few counts. The J gene is TRBJ2-1, the V gene TRBV7-9, with 7 bases aligning to TRBD1. CDR3 length equals 14 residues. CDR1 and CDR2 (germline): SEHNR, FQNEAQ (reference sequence). V was pared by 0 bases and J by 5 bases, with 1 base of the junction left unmatched. The CDR3 region is CASSLAGTDNEQFF. The CDR3 bases are TGTGCCAGCAGCTTAGCTGGGACAGACAATGAGCAGTTCTTC. The complete variable domain, with remaining parts taken from reference TRBV7-9 and TRBJ2-1, reads DTGVSQNPRHKITKRGQNVTFRCDPISEHNRLYWYRQTLGQGPEFLTYFQNEAQLEKSRLLSDRFSAERPKGSFSTLEIQRTEQGDSAMYLCASSLAGTDNEQFFGPGTRLTVL.

The chain recombines TRBV10-3 with TRBJ2-7; no firm D call. This CDR3 comprises 12 residues. Germline V CDR1 and CDR2: ENHRY, SYGVKD. V gave up 6 bases and J gave up 4 bases, with 10 bases separating them. CDR3: CAISLSGYEQYF. CDR3 bases: TGTGCCATCAGCCTTTCCGGTTACGAGCAGTACTTC.

Points on this clone: Its ends do not fully match the called genes, so a read error is possible. This chain joins TRBV2 and TRBJ2-7; 10 nucleotides align to TRBD2. Germline CDR1 and CDR2: SNHLY and FYNNEI. The CDR3 covers 18 residues. CDR3 sequence: CTSSGVWEQAGGTYEQYF. CDR3 coding DNA: TGTACCAGCAGTGGTGTATGGGAACAAGCGGGGGGGACCTACGAGCAGTACTTC.

This clone has a single count. This rearrangement joins TRBV6-5 to TRBJ1-3, with D uncertain. V shed 2 bases and J shed 9 bases, with 8 bases lying between them. The CDR3 runs 12 residues. Germline values: CDR1 MNHEY, CDR2 SVGAGI. The CDR3 bases are TGTGCCAGCAGTTACGTGGGAGGCACCATATATTTT. This codes for CASSYVGGTIYF.

The V call is TRBV5-1, the J call TRBJ2-1, with TRBD1 identical over 8 bases. The V and J ends lost 4 bases and 10 bases, in that order; junction bases with no gene match: 16. Per the germline V gene, CDR1 is SGHRS and CDR2 is YFSETQ. This CDR3 comprises 16 residues. CDR3 region: CASSPGGGGPQLEQFF. The CDR3 DNA is TGCGCCAGCAGCCCAGGGGGCGGAGGGCCCCAATTGGAGCAGTTCTTC.

This chain connects TRBV2 to TRBJ2-7; D is perhaps TRBD2 (6 bases). Trimming pared 7 bases from V and 3 bases from J, leaving 10 bases between. Germline CDR1 is SNHLY and CDR2 is FYNNEI. This CDR3 is 12 amino acids long. CDR3 loop: CASTGDLYEQYF. In DNA, the CDR3 is TGTGCCAGCACGGGGGATCTCTACGAGCAGTACTTC. Full variable domain (rest looked up from reference TRBV2 and TRBJ2-7): EPEVTQTPSHQVTQMGQEVILRCVPISNHLYFYWYRQILGQKVEFLVSFYNNEISEKSEIFDDQFSVERPDGSNFTLKIRSTKLEDSAMYFCASTGDLYEQYFGPGTRLTVT.

V is TRBV7-2 and J is TRBJ2-5; 8 bases align to TRBD2. CDR1 and CDR2 from the germline V gene are SGHTA and FQGNSA. CDR3 length: 16 amino acids. J was trimmed by 4 bases and V by 5 bases; bases with no gene match: 12. In nucleotides, the CDR3 is TGTGCCAGCAGCCCACGGGGGGGCGCGGTTCTAGAGACCCAGTACTTC. Protein: CASSPRGGAVLETQYF.

In DNA form, the CDR3 reads TGTGCCAGCAGAAACGGGGATTTCCAAGAGACCCAGTACTTC. This codes for CASRNGDFQETQYF. The gene calls are TRBV2 and TRBJ2-5, with a possible D match to TRBD2 (5 bases). V lost 6 bases and J lost 1, with 12 bases in between. CDR1 is SNHLY and CDR2 is FYNNEI in the germline V gene. The CDR3 contains 14 residues.